The rows below give T cell receptor beta chains drawn from one sample of a study of blood T cells in healthy people across ages. TCRdb re-called the 5' RACE reads with MiXCR, one entry per CDR3 protein. The sample includes fewer than 800,000 distinct CDR3 sequences, more than 20% of them seen just once. Sequencing was performed on blood. These receptors were taken from a man between 65 and 85 years old in good health. Each CDR3 is given with its conserved first and last residue. The D gene is left open where the match is weak. Clone size is stated in some rows and not others, as once, few, many or a class when expanded.

clone size	V gene	D gene	CDR3 length	J gene	CDR3 protein	CDR3 DNA
many	TRBV28	TRBD1	12	TRBJ1-2	CASSRQGYGYTF	TGTGCCAGCAGTAGACAGGGATATGGCTACACCTTC
-	TRBV2	-	14	TRBJ2-1	CASSEGWELNEQFF	TGTGCCAGCAGTGAGGGGTGGGAGTTGAATGAGCAGTTCTTC
-	TRBV27	TRBD2	15	TRBJ2-1	CASSLGTSDVNEQFF	TGTGCCAGCAGTTTAGGGACTAGCGACGTGAATGAGCAGTTCTTC
once	TRBV7-2	TRBD1	16	TRBJ2-1	CASTQGARSSYNEQFF	TGTGCCAGCACCCAGGGGGCAAGGAGCTCCTACAATGAGCAGTTCTTC
few	TRBV5-4	TRBD2	15	TRBJ2-1	CASSLDASGSDEQFF	TGTGCCAGCAGCCTTGACGCGAGCGGGAGTGATGAGCAGTTCTTC
-	TRBV7-9	-	16	TRBJ2-6	CASSLEHLSAANVLTF	TGTGCCAGCAGCTTAGAACACCTCTCTGCGGCCAACGTCCTGACTTTC
few	TRBV12-3/TRBV12-4	-	15	TRBJ2-7	CASRLGGGHTYEQYF	TGTGCCAGCAGGCTGGGAGGGGGCCATACCTACGAGCAGTACTTC
-	TRBV15	-	14	TRBJ1-1	CATSSRKGNTEAFF	TGTGCCACCAGCAGTAGGAAGGGGAACACTGAAGCTTTCTTT
few	TRBV20-1	TRBD1	15	TRBJ1-4	CSAGSVGTGKEKLFF	TGCAGTGCGGGGAGTGTCGGGACAGGGAAAGAAAAACTGTTTTTT
many	TRBV28	TRBD1	15	TRBJ1-4	CASSSLTGGNEKLFF	TGTGCCAGCAGTTCCCTGACAGGGGGTAATGAAAAACTGTTTTTT
-	TRBV20-1	-	11	TRBJ2-5	CSARELKTQYF	TGCAGTGCTAGAGAGCTCAAGACCCAGTACTTC
-	TRBV20-1	TRBD1	12	TRBJ1-2	CSAAQGASGYTF	TGCAGTGCGGCACAGGGGGCAAGTGGCTACACCTTC
few	TRBV24-1	TRBD2	15	TRBJ2-5	CATSVGGRALETQYF	TGTGCCACCAGTGTTGGCGGGAGGGCCCTTGAGACCCAGTACTTC
many	TRBV5-1	-	14	TRBJ2-7	CASSLGQGYNEQYF	TGCGCCAGCAGCTTGGGTCAAGGTTACAACGAGCAGTACTTC
-	TRBV5-6	-	15	TRBJ1-6	CASSLERRDNSPLHF	TGTGCCAGCAGCTTGGAGCGGCGGGATAATTCACCCCTCCACTTT
few	TRBV29-1	-	12	TRBJ1-3	CSVEDPGNTTYF	TGCAGCGTTGAAGATCCTGGAAACACCACATATTTT
-	TRBV29-1	TRBD1	13	TRBJ1-4	CSVDQGGLGKLFF	TGCAGCGTTGACCAGGGGGGCTTGGGAAAACTGTTTTTT
-	TRBV5-1	TRBD2	18	TRBJ2-1	CASSLAEGLAVSYNEQFF	TGCGCCAGCAGCTTGGCCGAGGGACTAGCGGTCTCCTACAATGAGCAGTTCTTC
-	TRBV3-1	-	13	TRBJ2-4	CASSQVSENIQYF	TGTGCCAGCAGCCAAGTTTCGGAAAACATTCAGTACTTC
-	TRBV19	-	13	TRBJ2-1	CASSIVAYNEQFF	TGTGCCAGTAGTATTGTAGCCTACAATGAGCAGTTCTTC
-	TRBV9	-	14	TRBJ2-5	CASSRDPRQETQYF	TGTGCCAGCAGTCGGGATCCCCGCCAAGAGACCCAGTACTTC
-	TRBV20-1	TRBD2	14	TRBJ2-2	CSARVLAGTGELFF	TGCAGTGCTAGAGTCCTAGCGGGAACCGGGGAGCTGTTTTTT
many	TRBV2	-	11	TRBJ2-5	CASIEGETQYF	TGTGCCAGCATCGAGGGAGAGACCCAGTACTTC
few	TRBV18	-	15	TRBJ2-7	CASSPRGQGYYEQYF	TGTGCCAGCTCACCAAGGGGTCAGGGCTACTACGAGCAGTACTTC
few	TRBV11-2	TRBD2	17	TRBJ2-3	CASSLLPAGGRTDTQYF	TGTGCCAGCAGCTTATTGCCAGCGGGAGGACGCACAGATACGCAGTATTTT
-	TRBV7-7	TRBD2	19	TRBJ2-4	CASSFRGCPSGIGKNIQYF	TGTGCTAGCAGCTTTAGGGGATGTCCTAGCGGGATAGGCAAAAACATTCAGTACTTC
-	TRBV28	-	15	TRBJ2-5	CASSVTTIAGETQYF	TGTGCCAGCAGTGTGACAACCATAGCAGGCGAGACCCAGTACTTC
-	TRBV10-3	TRBD2	13	TRBJ2-3	CAISKSGSDTQYF	TGTGCCATCAGTAAAAGCGGGAGTGATACGCAGTATTTT
-	TRBV29-1	-	14	TRBJ2-5	CSAGPDGGQETQYF	TGCAGCGCCGGACCGGACGGAGGACAAGAGACCCAGTACTTC
-	TRBV25-1	-	15	TRBJ1-3	CASSEGWFSGNTIYF	TGTGCCAGCAGTGAAGGTTGGTTTTCCGGAAACACCATATATTTT
few	TRBV28	-	12	TRBJ2-7	CASSQPYYEQYF	TGTGCCAGCAGCCAACCGTACTACGAGCAGTACTTC
few	TRBV20-1	TRBD2	16	TRBJ2-5	CSADTSSGRASETQYF	TGCAGTGCGGATACATCTAGCGGGAGGGCCTCAGAGACCCAGTACTTC
-	TRBV9	-	15	TRBJ2-5	CASSVVIGGRETQYF	TGTGCCAGCAGCGTAGTAATCGGGGGACGGGAGACCCAGTACTTC
-	TRBV28	TRBD2	15	TRBJ2-3	CASSFNSGGSDTQYF	TGTGCCAGCAGTTTCAACTCGGGGGGTTCGGATACGCAGTATTTT
few	TRBV7-2	-	15	TRBJ2-5	CASSYPHGSQETQYF	TGTGCCAGCAGCTACCCCCACGGTTCTCAAGAGACCCAGTACTTC
once	TRBV7-6	TRBD1	16	TRBJ1-4	CASSLAGQGMGEKLFF	TGTGCCAGCAGCTTAGCGGGACAGGGGATGGGGGAAAAACTGTTTTTT
-	TRBV3-1	-	16	TRBJ2-6	CTSSQGTGSGTNVLTF	TGTACCAGCAGCCAAGGAACCGGGTCTGGGACCAACGTCCTGACTTTC
-	TRBV7-9	-	13	TRBJ2-1	CASSQVTGGEQFF	TGTGCCAGCAGCCAAGTGACGGGCGGGGAGCAGTTCTTC
many	TRBV5-1	TRBD1	15	TRBJ2-5	CASSRKTGLEETQYF	TGCGCCAGCAGCAGGAAGACAGGGTTGGAAGAGACCCAGTACTTC
few	TRBV6-2/TRBV6-3	TRBD2	15	TRBJ2-3	CASRTSGIRTDTQYF	TGTGCCAGCAGGACTAGCGGGATTCGCACAGATACGCAGTATTTT
few	TRBV5-1	-	16	TRBJ1-3	CASSLVGEASGNTIYF	TGCGCCAGCAGCTTGGTGGGGGAAGCGTCTGGAAACACCATATATTTT
many	TRBV7-9	-	13	TRBJ2-1	CASSLGNYNEQFF	TGTGCCAGCAGCTTGGGGAATTACAATGAGCAGTTCTTC
many	TRBV28	-	12	TRBJ2-7	CASSFVGYEQYF	TGTGCCAGCAGTTTTGTCGGATACGAGCAGTACTTC
-	TRBV28	-	14	TRBJ2-2	CASSPTRDTGELFF	TGTGCCAGCAGTCCTACTAGAGACACCGGGGAGCTGTTTTTT
many	TRBV20-1	TRBD2	16	TRBJ2-1	CSARDWTSGSLDEQFF	TGCAGTGCTAGAGATTGGACTAGCGGGAGTCTCGATGAGCAGTTCTTC
-	TRBV5-1	-	17	TRBJ2-5	CASSLGGVSILQETQYF	TGCGCCAGCAGCTTGGGGGGTGTCTCGATCCTCCAAGAGACCCAGTACTTC
-	TRBV5-6	-	14	TRBJ2-5	CASSLGAGIETQYF	TGTGCCAGCAGCTTGGGGGCAGGAATAGAGACCCAGTACTTC
few	TRBV3-1	TRBD1	14	TRBJ2-1	CASSQEGTGGEQFF	TGTGCCAGCAGCCAAGAGGGGACAGGGGGCGAGCAGTTCTTC
few	TRBV6-6	-	12	TRBJ2-5	CASSYAWETQYF	TGTGCCAGCAGTTACGCTTGGGAGACCCAGTACTTC
-	TRBV5-1	-	14	TRBJ2-1	CASSLDTGYNEQFF	TGCGCCAGCAGCTTGGACACAGGGTACAATGAGCAGTTCTTC
few	TRBV20-1	TRBD1	13	TRBJ2-3	CSASDRVTDTQYF	TGCAGTGCCAGTGACAGGGTCACAGATACGCAGTATTTT
-	TRBV2	-	15	TRBJ1-2	CASSPITTATGGYTF	TGTGCCAGCAGTCCAATAACGACAGCTACCGGGGGCTACACCTTC
-	TRBV6-1	TRBD2	14	TRBJ2-1	CASRGSGSSHEQFF	TGTGCCAGCAGGGGAAGCGGGAGCTCCCATGAGCAGTTCTTC
-	TRBV29-1	-	14	TRBJ1-2	CSVEGRGPYYGCTF	TGCAGCGTTGAGGGACGAGGACCCTACTATGGCTGCACCTTC
-	TRBV20-1	-	11	TRBJ2-3	CSAFFQLSVYF	TGCAGTGCCTTCTTTCAGCTCTCGGTGTATTTT
few	TRBV6-2/TRBV6-3	TRBD1	15	TRBJ1-5	CASSYSGQGSQPQHF	TGTGCCAGCAGTTACTCGGGACAGGGGTCTCAGCCCCAGCATTTT
few	TRBV5-8	-	11	TRBJ1-1	CASTRVTEAFF	TGTGCCAGCACTCGGGTCACTGAAGCTTTCTTT